This T cell receptor (beta chain) was captured by sequencing in a study of cytomegalovirus exposure and HLA in healthy donors. The study, taken as a whole, reports: A link between a missense DCLRE1C variant and TCR beta V- and J-gene trimming emerged from a later analysis. Near-uniform donor sequencing depth was presumed by presence/absence analyses. A later analysis showed that HLA-associated TCR beta chains had undergone more clonal expansion than equally common others. In a later analysis, specific HLA alleles were associated with under 20,000 TCR beta sequences at a 0.05 false discovery rate.

Comment on this clone: The target antigen is unknown.

With 60 Vbeta and 13 Jbeta primers, the PCR was carried out. The assay was immunoSEQ multiplex PCR, and TCRdb's table has in-frame clones only and misses some. The data hold some 89,000 clones, with 85% observed a single time. CDR1 is SGHTA and CDR2 is FQGNSA in the germline V gene. The germline V and J ends were trimmed by 5 bases and 5 bases, with 9 bases remaining between them. This CDR3 spans 12 amino acids. Sequenced material: PBMCs. This TCR was sampled from a man aged 40-50 years in good health and CMV-seropositive. The chain employs TRBV7-2 and TRBJ1-1; TRBD1 is a possible D gene (6 bases). CDR3 amino acids: CASSITGTEAFF. DNA for the CDR3: TGTGCCAGCAGCATTACAGGGACTGAAGCTTTCTTT.